This T cell receptor beta chain was recorded in a study of blood T cell repertoires in COVID-19. In the source study's methods: The assay estimated nucleated cells by amplifying reference gene primers. This table comes from immunoSEQ multiplex PCR, and its TCRdb copy is limited to in-frame clones, with some not included. V and J calls and clone size are those listed in that table; D and trimming were worked out from the DNA. The sample records roughly 200,000 clones, over 75% being singletons. This clone is a singleton in its sample. Germline assignment: CDR1 KGHSH and CDR2 LQKENI. CDR3 length equals 16 residues. Trimming took off 3 bases at V and 5 bases at J, with 17 bases between the two ends.

The sequenced sample was peripheral blood. The V call is TRBV18, the J call TRBJ1-5; TRBD1 might be the D (5 bases). This clonotype originated in a woman at least 80 years old with active or convalescent COVID-19. CDR3 residues: CASSPASVRVDQPQHF. The DNA for the CDR3 is TGTGCCAGCTCACCCGCCAGCGTCAGGGTGGATCAGCCCCAGCATTTT.